The clone carrying this TCR beta chain was seen ten or more times. Original handling: In papillary thyroid cancer, a distant-metastasis classifier was built using CDR3 differences across clinicopathological groups. Using MiXCR, TCRdb reanalyzed the PCR reads. TCRdb's processing, not the study's, gives the V and J calls here. Of about 62,000 clones listed, just over 4% are singletons. The sample belongs to a study of metastatic and nonmetastatic thyroid tumors. For the study at large: Across blood and tumor or nodule tissue, repertoires from malignant and benign thyroid patients were compared with one another.

CDR1 DFQATT and CDR2 SNEGSKA come from the germline V gene (reference sequence). The CDR3 is 14 residues long. Trimming took off 0 bases at V and 3 bases at J, with 12 bases between the two ends. Treatment of any kind had been given to no patient before thyroid surgery. The chain has TRBV20-1 and TRBJ2-7; D tentatively fits TRBD1 or TRBD2 (5 bases each). The specimen sequenced was blood. The TCR originated in a female donor with papillary thyroid cancer or a benign thyroid nodule (not recorded which). Some clones in this sample may be carry-over from other donors' samples. CDR3 nucleotide sequence: TGCAGTGCTAGAGATGGTGGGGGAAACTACGAGCAGTACTTC. Amino acid sequence: CSARDGGGNYEQYF.